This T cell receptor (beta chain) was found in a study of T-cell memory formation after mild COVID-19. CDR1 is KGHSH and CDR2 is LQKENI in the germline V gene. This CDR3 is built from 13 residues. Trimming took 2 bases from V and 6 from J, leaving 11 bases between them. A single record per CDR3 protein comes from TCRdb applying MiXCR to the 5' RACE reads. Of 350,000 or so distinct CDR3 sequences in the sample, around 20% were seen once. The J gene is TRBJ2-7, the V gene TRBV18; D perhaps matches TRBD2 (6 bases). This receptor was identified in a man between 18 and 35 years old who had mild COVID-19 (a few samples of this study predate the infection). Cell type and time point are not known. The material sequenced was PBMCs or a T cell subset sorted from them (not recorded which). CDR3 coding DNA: TGTGCCAGCTCACCAACGACTAGGGGCGAGCAGTACTTC. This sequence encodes CASSPTTRGEQYF.